This T cell receptor beta chain emerged from a study of T-cell reconstitution after alpha-beta-depleted transplantation in children (TCRdb year 2016). Broadly, across the study: T-cell immune reconstitution after TCRalphabeta/CD19-depleted allogeneic hematopoietic cell transplantation in children was quantitatively tracked in the study by means of TCR repertoire profiling. Beyond this particular receptor, the publication reports: Hyperexpanded clone frequencies declined over subsequent months; after one year, T-cell counts and TCRbeta diversity were mostly attributed to newly produced T cells. About two months after transplant, the apparently early recovery of alphabetaT-cell counts reportedly depended on just several hundred clones that had expanded rapidly and came from non-depleted graft cells. In some patients, the high TCRbeta diversity seen at day 60 was put down to recipient T cells and intrathymic progenitors that had survived conditioning.

V is cut by 1 base and J by 1 base, and the space between the germline ends is 7 bases. From the germline V gene (reference sequence), CDR1 is DFQATT and CDR2 is SNEGSKA. From the cysteine through the phenylalanine, the CDR3 covers 13 amino acids. The retained sequence is limited to the CDR3, 39 bases, with the frame set at the first base. Receptors were amplified or captured by PCR. The instrument was an Illumina HiSeq 2500. Molecular barcoding was employed in the preparation of TCR libraries, with unique molecular identifiers being used to normalize TCRbeta repertoire quantification. Using fastp trimming at Q25 and MiXCR clonotype assembly, TCRdb reanalyzed the public sequencing data and kept in-frame beta chains. All rows with the same CDR3 protein become a single entry with the most common DNA and genes. The sample table contains 550,000 to 800,000 distinct CDR3 sequences; only one count was recorded for roughly 14% of them. Jointly, the top ten make up about 0.79% of the sample.

The sample's treatment or condition label is to be understood as: allogeneic hematopoietic cell transplantation with graft depleted of TCRalphabeta T cells and CD19 B cells. The transplant recipients were children given TCRalphabeta/CD19-depleted allogeneic hematopoietic cell grafts. This clonotype showed up just a few times. There is no known antigen for this receptor. No base quality values were provided; no much bigger clone lies one nucleotide off. The sequence was collected from a girl aged 2 to 9 with congenital amegakaryocytic thrombocytopenia, due to receive a stem cell transplant. The V and J genes are TRBV20-1 and TRBJ2-5, with no reliable assignment of the D segment. Sequences were derived from PBMCs, sampled before TCRalphabeta/CD19-depleted stem cell transplant. The CDR3 protein: CSARVSPQETQYF. Here is the DNA: TGCAGTGCTAGAGTAAGCCCCCAAGAGACCCAGTACTTC.